This passage covers 10 T cell receptor beta chains from one sample sequenced in a study of T cells in Graves' hyperthyroidism and ophthalmopathy. Amplified TCR beta CDR3 regions came from RNA transcripts. Carried out on the TCR CDR3, a first-round RT-PCR used the HTBI primer set. TCRdb reanalysed the multiplex PCR reads using MiXCR and keeps one entry per CDR3 protein. This table has over 500,000 distinct CDR3 sequences, 17% appearing once. The sample taken for sequencing was blood. These receptors all come from a woman aged 18-35 years with Graves' ophthalmopathy.

The V call is TRBV3-1, the J call TRBJ2-7; 7 nucleotides line up with TRBD2. Germline V gene sequence: CDR1 LGHDT, CDR2 YNNKEL (reference sequence). V was clipped by 5 bases and J by 2 bases; unmatched bases: 9. The CDR3 sequence is 15 residues long. The CDR3 region is CASSSGETRAYEQYF. The CDR3 DNA is TGTGCCAGCAGCAGCGGGGAGACCCGAGCCTACGAGCAGTACTTC.

V is TRBV6-1 and J is TRBJ2-7, with a weak D call TRBD2 (5 bases). V was pared by 6 bases and J by 4 bases, with 16 bases between. The CDR3 runs to 14 residues. CDR1 is MNHNS and CDR2 is SASEGT in the germline V gene. CDR3 bases: TGTGCCAGCAGGGACCCCTGGGGAGCTTACGAGCAGTACTTC. Amino acids: CASRDPWGAYEQYF.

This clonotype was recorded at least ten times. This rearrangement joins TRBV6-1 to TRBJ2-7; 13 bases match TRBD2. Germline CDR1 and CDR2: MNHNS and SASEGT. The trim removed 5 bases at V and 2 bases at J, leaving 6 bases unmatched. The CDR3 runs 16 residues. The chain's CDR3 is CASSPGLAGLPYEQYF. For the CDR3, the DNA is TGTGCCAGCAGTCCGGGACTAGCGGGGCTTCCCTACGAGCAGTACTTC.

The chain links TRBV13 to TRBJ2-7, with D possibly called TRBD1 or TRBD2 (5 bases each). The V gene lost 5 bases and the J gene lost 2 bases, with 13 bases spanning the gap. This CDR3 has 14 residues. The V gene's germline CDR1 is PRHDT and CDR2 FYEKMQ (reference sequence). The CDR3 region is CASSVAGTPYEQYF. In nucleotides, the CDR3 is TGTGCCAGCAGCGTAGCTGGGACCCCCTACGAGCAGTACTTC. The full variable domain, with the rest looked up from reference TRBV13 and TRBJ2-7, is AAGVIQSPRHLIKEKRETATLKCYPIPRHDTVYWYQQGPGQDPQFLISFYEKMQSDKGSIPDRFSAQQFSDYHSELNMSSLELGDSALYFCASSVAGTPYEQYFGPGTRLTVT.

This clonotype was picked up many times. This sequence joins TRBV5-1 and TRBJ1-4; D not certain. V was trimmed by 7 bases and J by 0 bases, leaving 13 bases between them. This CDR3 comprises 15 residues. Germline CDR1 is SGHRS and CDR2 is YFSETQ. CDR3 residues: CASRREGATNEKLFF. The CDR3 region has the DNA TGCGCCAGCCGCAGAGAGGGTGCAACTAATGAAAAACTGTTTTTT.

This clonotype was counted many times. This chain uses TRBV20-1 with TRBJ2-1; D might be TRBD2 (5 bases). The ends were cut back, 0 bases at V and 4 bases at J, with 19 bases in the middle. This CDR3 region has 17 residues. Germline lookup yields CDR1 DFQATT and CDR2 SNEGSKA (reference sequence). The CDR3 nucleotides are TGCAGTGCTAGAGAACCGGTCGGGGTATCAGATTACAATGAGCAGTTCTTC. Translated, it gives CSAREPVGVSDYNEQFF.

This clonotype showed up just a few times. This chain joins TRBV28 and TRBJ1-2; possibly TRBD1 for D (5 bases). V lost 4 bases, J lost 5 bases, and 23 bases lay in between. The CDR3 has 17 amino acids. The germline gives CDR1 MDHEN, CDR2 SYDVKM. DNA of the CDR3: TGTGCCAGCAGTTCGGCCCTGGACGGGGCAAATAATTATGGCTACACCTTC. Its protein is CASSSALDGANNYGYTF.

The V gene is TRBV6-2 or TRBV6-3, the J gene TRBJ1-2; D is unclear. Between the trimmed V and J ends, which lost 0 bases and 4 bases, there was a span of 9 bases. The CDR3 has 14 amino acids. Germline V gene data show CDR1 as MNHEY and CDR2 as SVGEGT. CDR3 sequence reads: CASSYSDAAYGYTF. The DNA of the CDR3 is TGTGCCAGCAGTTACTCCGACGCTGCCTATGGCTACACCTTC.

The table lists this clonotype with a few counts. The chain uses TRBV6-5 and TRBJ1-5; D remains unclear. The CDR3 is 13 amino acids. Per the germline V gene, CDR1 is MNHEY and CDR2 is SVGAGI. The V end lost 0 bases, the J end lost 6 bases, and 6 bases lay between the germline ends. Here the CDR3 reads CASSYSNSQPQHF. As DNA, the CDR3 is TGTGCCAGCAGTTACTCGAACAGTCAGCCCCAGCATTTT.

This clonotype was observed at least ten times. The chain joins TRBV28 to TRBJ1-1; 11 bases are shared with TRBD1. The CDR3 consists of 15 residues. V was clipped by 8 bases and J by 4 bases; unmatched bases: 9. Germline-derived CDR1 and CDR2 are MDHEN and SYDVKM. The chain's CDR3 is CASSSRDRGSTEAFF. The CDR3 nucleotides are TGTGCCAGCTCGAGTCGGGACAGGGGGAGCACTGAAGCTTTCTTT.